These T cell receptor beta chains were read from a single sample in a study of beta chain features in type 1 diabetes. Data came from immunoSEQ multiplex PCR; TCRdb stores just in-frame clones and leaves some out. The sample shows about 340,000 clones, around an eighth of them seen only once. What was sequenced was naive CD4+ T cells from blood. The receptors shown here come from a woman aged 18-29 years with type 1 diabetes. The CDR3 runs from the conserved cysteine through the conserved F or W. A D gene is named only where the DNA matches it firmly. Not all rows give a size; the values are once, few, many and, for expanded clones, a class.

. TRBJ2-5 TRBV5-6 few CASSLWGRKETQYF TGTGCCAGCAGCTTGTGGGGGAGGAAGGAGACCCAGTACTTC
. TRBJ1-1 TRBV4-3 few CASSQSLGFIKQGPNTEAFF TGCGCCAGCAGCCAATCTCTTGGTTTTATAAAACAGGGACCGAACACTGAAGCTTTCTTT
. TRBJ2-2 TRBV18 . CASQSTRGNTGELFF TGTGCCAGCCAATCCACCAGGGGAAACACCGGGGAGCTGTTTTTT
. TRBJ2-5 TRBV19 few CASSIGTEETQYF TGTGCCAGTAGTATAGGGACAGAAGAGACCCAGTACTTC
TRBD1 TRBJ1-2 TRBV6-6 few CATLRDSLSTF TGTGCCACCCTGAGGGACAGCCTTTCCACCTTC
. TRBJ2-7 TRBV7-9 few CASSLGASLAYEQYF TGTGCCAGCAGCTTAGGGGCTTCGCTCGCCTACGAGCAGTACTTC
. TRBJ2-2 TRBV10-3 few CAISPTNTGELFF TGTGCCATCAGCCCCACTAACACCGGGGAGCTGTTTTTT
TRBD1 TRBJ2-5 TRBV29-1 many CSVHRGFGTQYF TGCAGCGTTCACAGGGGATTCGGGACCCAGTACTTC
TRBD1 TRBJ1-2 TRBV19 . CASSISTGGHYGYTF TGTGCCAGTAGTATATCGACAGGGGGACACTATGGCTACACCTTC
TRBD1 TRBJ2-1 TRBV7-9 . CASRPGDRGRGSNEQFF TGTGCCAGCCGGCCCGGGGACAGGGGGCGCGGTTCCAATGAGCAGTTCTTC
TRBD1 TRBJ2-1 TRBV30 few CAWSVVGGEQFF TGTGCCTGGAGTGTAGTAGGGGGCGAGCAGTTCTTC
. TRBJ1-1 TRBV5-1 . CASSFRTENTEAFF TGCGCCAGCAGCTTTAGGACAGAGAACACTGAAGCTTTCTTT
. TRBJ2-5 TRBV4-1 . CASSQEVSRRETQYF TGCGCCAGCAGCCAAGAGGTGTCCAGGAGGGAGACCCAGTACTTC
TRBD1 TRBJ2-2 TRBV7-6 . CASSFRDRGAGELFF TGTGCCAGCAGCTTCCGGGACAGGGGAGCCGGGGAGCTGTTTTTT
. TRBJ1-4 TRBV7-2 . CASSLVGGGSGDEKLFF TGTGCCAGCAGCTTAGTGGGAGGGGGTAGTGGGGATGAAAAACTGTTTTTT
. TRBJ2-5 TRBV2 . CASFMDRGQETQYF TGTGCCAGCTTCATGGATAGGGGGCAAGAGACCCAGTACTTC
. TRBJ2-1 TRBV6-6 . CASSDLAEQFF TGTGCCAGCAGTGATCTAGCGGAGCAGTTCTTC
. TRBJ1-2 TRBV28 . CASNSSPAGYGYTF TGTGCCAGCAATTCTTCCCCTGCGGGCTATGGCTACACCTTC
TRBD2 TRBJ2-1 TRBV18 . CASSPELAGIYNEQFF TGTGCCAGCTCACCAGAACTAGCGGGAATATACAATGAGCAGTTCTTC
. TRBJ2-2 TRBV5-4 . CASSQPTGYHRAGELFF TGTGCCAGCAGCCAGCCCACAGGGTATCATAGGGCCGGGGAGCTGTTTTTT
TRBD2 TRBJ2-1 TRBV28 few CATRLAGVSEQFF TGTGCCACTCGACTAGCGGGAGTTAGTGAGCAGTTCTTC
. TRBJ1-1 TRBV18 few CASSPGAPEAFF TGTGCCAGCTCACCAGGGGCCCCTGAAGCTTTCTTT
. TRBJ2-2 TRBV4-3 . CASSQSRVTGELFF TGCGCCAGCAGCCAGTCCAGGGTTACCGGGGAGCTGTTTTTT
. TRBJ2-3 TRBV4-3 few CASSQEPLGAGGTDTQYF TGCGCCAGCAGCCAAGAACCCCTGGGGGCGGGAGGCACAGATACGCAGTATTTT
TRBD2 TRBJ2-1 TRBV29-1 . CSVGGLAGLEGQFF TGCAGCGTTGGGGGACTAGCGGGACTGGAGGGACAGTTCTTC
. TRBJ2-5 TRBV7-2 . CASSQVPGIQETQYF TGTGCCAGCAGCCAAGTCCCCGGGATTCAAGAGACCCAGTACTTC
. TRBJ1-1 TRBV18 . CASSPREDTMNTEAFF TGTGCCAGCTCACCGAGAGAAGACACCATGAACACTGAAGCTTTCTTT
TRBD2 TRBJ2-1 TRBV5-4 few CASSARTSGINNEQFF TGTGCCAGCAGCGCGCGGACTAGCGGGATCAACAATGAGCAGTTCTTC
TRBD2 TRBJ2-5 TRBV2 . CASRLAGGVETQYF TGTGCCAGCCGACTAGCGGGAGGTGTGGAGACCCAGTACTTC
. TRBJ1-5 TRBV19 few CASSRTQGWDQPQHF TGTGCCAGTAGTCGCACTCAGGGGTGGGATCAGCCCCAGCATTTT
TRBD2 TRBJ2-5 TRBV28 few CASSPMGLAVQETQYF TGTGCCAGCAGTCCCATGGGACTAGCGGTCCAAGAGACCCAGTACTTC
TRBD1 TRBJ2-1 TRBV19 few CASRVGPGQGPSNEQFF TGTGCCAGTAGGGTCGGACCGGGACAGGGTCCTTCCAATGAGCAGTTCTTC
. TRBJ2-2 TRBV5-4 . CASSGWVGPNTGELFF TGTGCCAGCAGCGGCTGGGTGGGGCCGAACACCGGGGAGCTGTTTTTT
TRBD2 TRBJ2-3 TRBV6-5 . CASSYSGGLGNTQYF TGTGCCAGCAGTTACTCTGGGGGACTAGGCAATACGCAGTATTTT
TRBD2 TRBJ2-1 TRBV6-5 few CASSKTPGTINEQFF TGTGCCAGCAGTAAAACCCCCGGGACTATCAATGAGCAGTTCTTC
. TRBJ2-3 TRBV5-1 few CASSPIQGDTQYF TGCGCCAGCAGCCCGATCCAGGGCGATACGCAGTATTTT
. TRBJ2-1 TRBV7-2 . CASSLSELGSVFF TGTGCCAGCAGCTTATCAGAACTAGGGTCCGTGTTCTTC
TRBD2 TRBJ2-2 TRBV4-2 . CASSQVPSGGNTGELFF TGTGCCAGCAGCCAAGTCCCCTCGGGGGGGAACACCGGGGAGCTGTTTTTT
TRBD2 TRBJ2-3 TRBV30 . CAYRLATFDTQYF TGTGCATACCGACTAGCTACGTTTGATACGCAGTATTTT
. TRBJ1-5 TRBV28 few CASTDRYNQPQHF TGTGCCAGCACAGACAGGTACAATCAGCCCCAGCATTTT
TRBD1 TRBJ1-2 TRBV28 . CASSVRQGPSVYGYTF TGTGCCAGCAGTGTAAGACAGGGGCCTTCGGTTTATGGCTACACCTTC
. TRBJ2-3 TRBV5-1 . CASSLAGGSSTDTQYF TGCGCCAGCAGCTTGGCTGGAGGGTCTAGCACAGATACGCAGTATTTT
. TRBJ1-1 TRBV7-2 . CASSREAQMNTEAFF TGTGCCAGCAGCAGAGAGGCCCAGATGAACACTGAAGCTTTCTTT
TRBD2 TRBJ2-3 TRBV7-2 . CASSLNSGRGDTQYF TGTGCCAGCAGCTTAAATAGCGGGAGAGGTGATACGCAGTATTTT
. TRBJ1-2 TRBV7-9 . CATAPQLEHYGYTF TGTGCCACCGCGCCCCAACTAGAGCACTATGGCTACACCTTC
TRBD1 TRBJ2-5 TRBV7-6 few CASSPRQGGQETQYF TGTGCCAGCAGCCCTCGACAGGGTGGCCAAGAGACCCAGTACTTC
TRBD2 TRBJ2-5 TRBV2 few CASRRAGVETQYF TGTGCCAGCAGAAGAGCGGGAGTAGAGACCCAGTACTTC
. TRBJ1-1 TRBV5-1 few CASSEVPGGQAFF TGCGCCAGCAGCGAAGTACCAGGAGGGCAAGCTTTCTTT
. TRBJ2-1 TRBV7-9 . CASSPIAVAANEQFF TGTGCCAGCAGCCCCATAGCAGTCGCGGCCAATGAGCAGTTCTTC
. TRBJ2-1 TRBV7-9 . CASSLAGSAYNEQFF TGTGCCAGCAGCTTAGCTGGTAGCGCGTACAATGAGCAGTTCTTC
. TRBJ2-1 TRBV2 . CASSEPRSALFF TGTGCCAGCAGTGAACCCCGTAGTGCTCTGTTCTTC
TRBD2 TRBJ2-7 TRBV29-1 . CSAGLAGSKQYF TGCAGCGCCGGACTAGCCGGTTCCAAGCAGTACTTC
TRBD1 TRBJ2-7 TRBV2 . CASSRTGVSYEQYF TGTGCCAGCAGCCGGACAGGGGTCTCCTACGAGCAGTACTTC
TRBD1 TRBJ1-2 TRBV28 once CASRFPRQGASGYTF TGTGCCAGCAGATTTCCACGACAGGGGGCTAGTGGCTACACCTTC
. TRBJ1-1 TRBV2 few CASSELVEAEAFF TGTGCCAGCAGTGAGTTGGTAGAAGCTGAAGCTTTCTTT